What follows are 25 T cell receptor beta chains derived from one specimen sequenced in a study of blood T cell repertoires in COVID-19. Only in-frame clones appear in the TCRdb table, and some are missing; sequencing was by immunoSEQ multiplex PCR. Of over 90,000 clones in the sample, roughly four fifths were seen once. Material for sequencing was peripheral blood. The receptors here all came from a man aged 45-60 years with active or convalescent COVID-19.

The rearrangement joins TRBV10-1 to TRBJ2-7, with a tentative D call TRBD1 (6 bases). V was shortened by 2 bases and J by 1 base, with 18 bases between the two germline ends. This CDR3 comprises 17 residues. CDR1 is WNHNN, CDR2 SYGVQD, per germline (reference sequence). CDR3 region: CASSESDRSGRSYEQYV. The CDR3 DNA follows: TGCGCCAGCAGTGAGAGTGACAGGTCCGGTAGATCCTACGAGCAGTACGTC.

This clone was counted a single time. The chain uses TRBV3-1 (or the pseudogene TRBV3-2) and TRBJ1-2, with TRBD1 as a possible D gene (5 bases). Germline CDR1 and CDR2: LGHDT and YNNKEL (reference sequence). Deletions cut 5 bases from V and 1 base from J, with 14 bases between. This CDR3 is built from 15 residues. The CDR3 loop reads CASSGTYHFNYGYTF. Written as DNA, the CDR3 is TGTGCCAGCAGCGGGACTTATCATTTTAACTATGGCTACACCTTC.

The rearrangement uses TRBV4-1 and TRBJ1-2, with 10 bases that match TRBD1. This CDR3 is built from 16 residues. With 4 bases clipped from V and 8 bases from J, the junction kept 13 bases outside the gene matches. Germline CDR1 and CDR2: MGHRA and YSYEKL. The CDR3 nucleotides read TGCGCCAGCAGCCCCTACAACCGGGACAGGGGACGCGGCTACACCTTC. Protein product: CASSPYNRDRGRGYTF.

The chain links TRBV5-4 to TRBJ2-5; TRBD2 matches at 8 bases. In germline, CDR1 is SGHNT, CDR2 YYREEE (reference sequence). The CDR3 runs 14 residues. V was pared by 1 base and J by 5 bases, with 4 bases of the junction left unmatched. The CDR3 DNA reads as TGTGCCAGCAGCTTGCGGGGGGGCCGGGAGACCCAGTACTTC. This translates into CASSLRGGRETQYF.

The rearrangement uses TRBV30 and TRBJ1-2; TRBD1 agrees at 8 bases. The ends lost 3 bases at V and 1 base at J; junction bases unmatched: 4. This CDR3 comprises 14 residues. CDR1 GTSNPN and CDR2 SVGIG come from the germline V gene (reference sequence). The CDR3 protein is CAWSGQGINYGYTF. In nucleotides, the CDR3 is TGTGCCTGGAGCGGACAGGGAATTAACTATGGCTACACCTTC.

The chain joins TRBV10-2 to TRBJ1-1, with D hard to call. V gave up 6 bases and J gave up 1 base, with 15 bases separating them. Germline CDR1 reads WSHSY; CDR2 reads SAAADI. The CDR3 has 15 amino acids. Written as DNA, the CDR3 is TGCGCCAGCAGGGCCGGGAACAGAGAGAACACTGAAGCTTTCTTT. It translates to CASRAGNRENTEAFF.

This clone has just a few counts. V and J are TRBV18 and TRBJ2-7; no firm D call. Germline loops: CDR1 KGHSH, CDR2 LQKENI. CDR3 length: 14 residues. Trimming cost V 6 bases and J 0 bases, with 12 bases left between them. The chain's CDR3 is CASSEAVSSYEQYV. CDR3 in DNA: TGTGCCAGCTCCGAGGCGGTAAGCTCCTACGAGCAGTACGTC.

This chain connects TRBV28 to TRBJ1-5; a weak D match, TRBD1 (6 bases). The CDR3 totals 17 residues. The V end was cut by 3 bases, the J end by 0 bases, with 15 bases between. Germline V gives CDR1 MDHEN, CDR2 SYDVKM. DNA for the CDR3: TGTGCCAGCAGTTTCGGCAGGGGCAGGTATAGCAATCAGCCCCAGCATTTT. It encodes CASSFGRGRYSNQPQHF.

The CDR3: CASRPGQGAGQYF. The DNA for the CDR3 is TGTGCCAGTCGTCCGGGACAGGGGGCCGGGCAGTACTTC. This chain uses TRBV19 with TRBJ2-7; 12 nucleotides align to TRBD1. Per the germline V gene, CDR1 is LNHDA and CDR2 is SQIVND (reference sequence). Trimming at V came to 8 bases and at J to 9 bases, leaving 8 bases not matched to a gene. The CDR3 is 13 residues long.

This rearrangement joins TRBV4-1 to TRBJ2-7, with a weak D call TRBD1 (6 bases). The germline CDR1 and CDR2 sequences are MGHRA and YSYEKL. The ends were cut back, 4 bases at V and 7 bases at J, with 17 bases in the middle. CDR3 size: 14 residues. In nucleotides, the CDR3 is TGCGCCAGCAGCCGTGAGTGGGGGCAAGGGGAGCAGTACGTC. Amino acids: CASSREWGQGEQYV.

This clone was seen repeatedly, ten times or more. The chain's CDR3 is CASSFSDRGRISGNTIYF. In DNA form, the CDR3 reads TGTGCCAGTAGTTTCTCGGACAGGGGGCGTATCTCTGGAAACACCATATATTTT. V usage is TRBV19 and J usage is TRBJ1-3, with TRBD1 identical over 11 bases. V dropped 5 bases and J dropped 0; count of bases not matched to a gene: 9. CDR3 size: 18 residues. Germline V gene sequence: CDR1 LNHDA, CDR2 SQIVND (reference sequence).

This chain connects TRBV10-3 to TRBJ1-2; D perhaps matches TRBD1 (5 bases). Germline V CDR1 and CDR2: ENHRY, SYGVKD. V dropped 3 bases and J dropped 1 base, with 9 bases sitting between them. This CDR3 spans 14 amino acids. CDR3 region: CAISEGEGNYGYTF. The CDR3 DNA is TGTGCCATCAGTGAAGGGGAAGGTAACTATGGCTACACCTTC.

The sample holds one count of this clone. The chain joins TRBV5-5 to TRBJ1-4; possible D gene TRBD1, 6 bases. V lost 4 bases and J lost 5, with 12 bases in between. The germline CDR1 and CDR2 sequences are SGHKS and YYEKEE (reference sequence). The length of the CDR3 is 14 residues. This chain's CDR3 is CASSHRVTNEKLFF. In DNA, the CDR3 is TGTGCCAGCAGCCACAGGGTAACAAATGAAAAACTGTTTTTT.

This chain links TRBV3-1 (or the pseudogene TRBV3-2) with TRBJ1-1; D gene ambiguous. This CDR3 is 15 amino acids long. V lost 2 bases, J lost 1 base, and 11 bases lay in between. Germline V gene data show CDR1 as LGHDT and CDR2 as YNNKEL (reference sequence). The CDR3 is CASSQSDTRNTEAFF. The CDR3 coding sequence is TGTGCCAGCAGCCAATCCGACACCCGGAACACTGAAGCTTTCTTT.

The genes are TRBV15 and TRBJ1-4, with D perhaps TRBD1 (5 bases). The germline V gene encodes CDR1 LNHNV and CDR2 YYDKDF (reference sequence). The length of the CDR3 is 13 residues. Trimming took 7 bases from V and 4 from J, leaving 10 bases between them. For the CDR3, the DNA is TGTGCCACCACAGGGCTGGATAATGAAAAACTGTTTTTT. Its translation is CATTGLDNEKLFF. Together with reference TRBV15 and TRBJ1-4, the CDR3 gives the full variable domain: DAMVIQNPRYQVTQFGKPVTLSCSQTLNHNVMYWYQQKSSQAPKLLFHYYDKDFNNEADTPDNFQSRRPNTSFCFLDIRSPGLGDTAMYLCATTGLDNEKLFFGSGTQLSVL.

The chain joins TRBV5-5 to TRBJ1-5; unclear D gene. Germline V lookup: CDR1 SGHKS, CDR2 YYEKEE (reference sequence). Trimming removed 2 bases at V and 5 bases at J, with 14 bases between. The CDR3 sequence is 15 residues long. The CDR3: CASSLFPPQDQPQHF. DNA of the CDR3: TGTGCCAGCAGCTTATTCCCACCACAAGATCAGCCCCAGCATTTT.

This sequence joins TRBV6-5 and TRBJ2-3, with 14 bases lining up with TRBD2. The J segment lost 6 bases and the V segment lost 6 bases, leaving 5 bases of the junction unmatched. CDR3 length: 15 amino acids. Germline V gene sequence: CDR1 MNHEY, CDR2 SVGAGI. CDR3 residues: CASSGTSGGSDTQYF. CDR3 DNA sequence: TGTGCCAGCAGCGGGACTAGCGGGGGTTCGGATACGCAGTATTTT.

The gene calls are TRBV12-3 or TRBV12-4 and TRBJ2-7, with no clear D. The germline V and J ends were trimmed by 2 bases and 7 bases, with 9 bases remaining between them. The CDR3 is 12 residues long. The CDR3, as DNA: TGTGCCAGCAGTTTACCCCGGCGGGAGCAGTACTTC. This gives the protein CASSLPRREQYF.

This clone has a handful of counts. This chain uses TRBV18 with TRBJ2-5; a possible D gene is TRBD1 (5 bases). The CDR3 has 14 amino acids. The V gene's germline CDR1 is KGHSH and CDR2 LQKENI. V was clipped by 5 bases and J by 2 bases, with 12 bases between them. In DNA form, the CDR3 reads TGTGCCAGCTCAGACAGCGTGGGGCAAGAGACCCAGTACTTC. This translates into CASSDSVGQETQYF.

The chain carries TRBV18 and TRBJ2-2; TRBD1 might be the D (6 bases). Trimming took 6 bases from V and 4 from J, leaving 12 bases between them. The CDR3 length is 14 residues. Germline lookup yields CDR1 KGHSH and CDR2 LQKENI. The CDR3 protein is CASSLLQGTGELFF. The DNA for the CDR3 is TGTGCCAGCTCTCTGTTACAGGGCACCGGGGAGCTGTTTTTT.

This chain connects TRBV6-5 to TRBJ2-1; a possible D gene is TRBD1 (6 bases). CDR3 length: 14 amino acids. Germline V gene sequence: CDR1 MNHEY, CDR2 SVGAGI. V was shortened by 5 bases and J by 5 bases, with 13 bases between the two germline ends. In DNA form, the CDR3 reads TGTGCCAGCAGTCAACAGGGACAACACAATGAGCAGTTCTTC. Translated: CASSQQGQHNEQFF.

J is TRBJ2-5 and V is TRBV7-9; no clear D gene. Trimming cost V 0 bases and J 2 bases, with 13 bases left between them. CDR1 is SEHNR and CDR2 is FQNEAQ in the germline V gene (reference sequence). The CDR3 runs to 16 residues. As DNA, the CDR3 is TGTGCCAGCAGCTTAGCGACAACCTCGATGCAAGAGACCCAGTACTTC. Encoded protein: CASSLATTSMQETQYF.

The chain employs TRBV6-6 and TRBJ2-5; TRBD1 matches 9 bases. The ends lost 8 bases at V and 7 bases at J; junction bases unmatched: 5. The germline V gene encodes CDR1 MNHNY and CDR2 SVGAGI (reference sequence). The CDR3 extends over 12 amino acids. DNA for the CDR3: TGTGCCAGCCGGGGACAGGGCGGGACCCAGTACTTC. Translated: CASRGQGGTQYF.

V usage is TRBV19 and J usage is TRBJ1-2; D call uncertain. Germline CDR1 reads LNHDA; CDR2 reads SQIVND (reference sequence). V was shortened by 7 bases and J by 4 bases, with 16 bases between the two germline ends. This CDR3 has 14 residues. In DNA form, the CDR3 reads TGTGCCAGTACCTTAGACATATCCCCCTATGGCTACACCTTC. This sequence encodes CASTLDISPYGYTF.

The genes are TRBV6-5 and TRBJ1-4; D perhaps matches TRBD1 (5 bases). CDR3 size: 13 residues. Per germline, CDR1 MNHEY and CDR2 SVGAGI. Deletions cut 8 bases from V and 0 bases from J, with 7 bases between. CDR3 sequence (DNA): TGTGCCAGCTTAGGGGCAACTAATGAAAAACTGTTTTTT. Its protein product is CASLGATNEKLFF.